A selection of T cell receptor beta chains follows, all from one sample in a study of blood T cells in healthy people across ages. From the 5' RACE reads, TCRdb called clonotypes with MiXCR, one entry per CDR3 protein. The sample shows around 990,000 distinct CDR3 sequences, roughly two fifths of them seen only once. The sequenced material came from blood. Source of these receptors: a man aged 18-30 years in good health. Both conserved end residues are part of each CDR3. Each record gives: V gene, CDR3 length, clone size, J gene, D gene, CDR3 DNA, CDR3 protein. D genes are given only for firm matches. Clone size is shown for a subset of rows, as once, few, many or a class of expanded clone.

v_gene: TRBV12-3/TRBV12-4; len: 14; abundance: .; j_gene: TRBJ1-1; d_gene: TRBD1; CDR3nt: TGTGCCAGTAGTTTAACGAAGGGGGCGACTGAAGCTTTCTTT; CDR3aa: CASSLTKGATEAFF
v_gene: TRBV4-3; len: 14; abundance: .; j_gene: TRBJ1-4; d_gene: .; CDR3nt: TGCGCCAGCAGCCGGCAGGGGAAGGGTGAAAAACTGTTTTTT; CDR3aa: CASSRQGKGEKLFF
v_gene: TRBV4-1; len: 16; abundance: few; j_gene: TRBJ2-5; d_gene: TRBD2; CDR3nt: TGCGCCAGCAGCCAAATTAGCGGGGAATTTAGAGAGACCCAGTACTTC; CDR3aa: CASSQISGEFRETQYF
v_gene: TRBV4-1; len: 16; abundance: .; j_gene: TRBJ2-4; d_gene: .; CDR3nt: TGCGCCAGCAGCCAATCAAGTGCAAGGGACAAAAACATTCAGTACTTC; CDR3aa: CASSQSSARDKNIQYF
v_gene: TRBV5-1; len: 15; abundance: few; j_gene: TRBJ1-2; d_gene: .; CDR3nt: TGCGCCAGCAGCCCCTGGACGGTTACTAACTATGGCTACACCTTC; CDR3aa: CASSPWTVTNYGYTF
v_gene: TRBV12-3/TRBV12-4; len: 12; abundance: few; j_gene: TRBJ2-1; d_gene: .; CDR3nt: TGTGCCAGCAGTTTAGGGATCAGTGAGCAGTTCTTC; CDR3aa: CASSLGISEQFF
v_gene: TRBV24-1; len: 13; abundance: once; j_gene: TRBJ2-3; d_gene: .; CDR3nt: TGTGCCACGTGTGACAGCAGCGGAGATACGCAGTATTTT; CDR3aa: CATCDSSGDTQYF
v_gene: TRBV29-1; len: 13; abundance: .; j_gene: TRBJ2-5; d_gene: .; CDR3nt: TGCAGCGTTGAGGTGGGGGGCGAACAGACCCAGTACTTC; CDR3aa: CSVEVGGEQTQYF
v_gene: TRBV6-5; len: 14; abundance: once; j_gene: TRBJ1-1; d_gene: .; CDR3nt: TGTGCCAGCAACACACAGGGACGGAACACTGAAGCTTTCTTT; CDR3aa: CASNTQGRNTEAFF
v_gene: TRBV4-2; len: 13; abundance: .; j_gene: TRBJ2-5; d_gene: TRBD2; CDR3nt: TGTGCCAGCAGCCACATTAGCGGGGGGCAGCAGTACTTC; CDR3aa: CASSHISGGQQYF
v_gene: TRBV2; len: 13; abundance: once; j_gene: TRBJ1-5; d_gene: .; CDR3nt: TGTGCCAGCAGTGTAGAAACCAATCAGCCCCAGCATTTT; CDR3aa: CASSVETNQPQHF
v_gene: TRBV5-1; len: 13; abundance: few; j_gene: TRBJ1-2; d_gene: .; CDR3nt: TGCGCCAGCAGCTTGGGACTCCAAAATGGCTACACCTTC; CDR3aa: CASSLGLQNGYTF
v_gene: TRBV29-1; len: 13; abundance: many; j_gene: TRBJ2-5; d_gene: .; CDR3nt: TGCAGCGTTGGAAGGGGATCCCAAGAGACCCAGTACTTC; CDR3aa: CSVGRGSQETQYF
v_gene: TRBV4-1; len: 18; abundance: .; j_gene: TRBJ1-6; d_gene: .; CDR3nt: TGCGCCAGCAGCCATCCCTTACGGTCAGGTCGCTATAATTCACCCCTCCACTTT; CDR3aa: CASSHPLRSGRYNSPLHF
v_gene: TRBV20-1; len: 15; abundance: .; j_gene: TRBJ1-6; d_gene: .; CDR3nt: TGCAGTGCTAGGGAGTTGAGCTCCTATAATTCACCCCTCCACTTT; CDR3aa: CSARELSSYNSPLHF
v_gene: TRBV20-1; len: 15; abundance: once; j_gene: TRBJ1-4; d_gene: .; CDR3nt: TGCAGTGCTAGCCCTAGGGGGGCAACTAATGAAAAACTGTTTTTT; CDR3aa: CSASPRGATNEKLFF
v_gene: TRBV20-1; len: 13; abundance: .; j_gene: TRBJ2-1; d_gene: .; CDR3nt: TGCAGTGCTAGAGACCCACTCGGGCATGAGCAGTTCTTC; CDR3aa: CSARDPLGHEQFF
v_gene: TRBV29-1; len: 10; abundance: .; j_gene: TRBJ2-3; d_gene: .; CDR3nt: TGCAGCGCCCTCCCTCAGGAGCAGTATTTT; CDR3aa: CSALPQEQYF
v_gene: TRBV20-1; len: 14; abundance: .; j_gene: TRBJ2-3; d_gene: TRBD2; CDR3nt: TGCAGTGCTAGAGTAGGACTAGCGTCAGATACGCAGTATTTT; CDR3aa: CSARVGLASDTQYF
v_gene: TRBV20-1; len: 16; abundance: few; j_gene: TRBJ2-5; d_gene: TRBD2; CDR3nt: TGCAGTGCTAGGCCCCCGGGACTATATCCGTTAGAGACCCAGTACTTC; CDR3aa: CSARPPGLYPLETQYF
v_gene: TRBV24-1; len: 16; abundance: few; j_gene: TRBJ2-2; d_gene: TRBD1; CDR3nt: TGTGCCACCAGTGACTCCGGGACAGGGGCGACCGGGGAGCTGTTTTTT; CDR3aa: CATSDSGTGATGELFF
v_gene: TRBV5-1; len: 15; abundance: few; j_gene: TRBJ1-1; d_gene: .; CDR3nt: TGCGCCAGCAGCTCCTCTACTAGAGGTAGCACTGAAGCTTTCTTT; CDR3aa: CASSSSTRGSTEAFF
v_gene: TRBV10-3; len: 14; abundance: many; j_gene: TRBJ2-3; d_gene: .; CDR3nt: TGTGCCATCAGTGAGTCTACCGGGACCCTCGGGCAGTATTTT; CDR3aa: CAISESTGTLGQYF
v_gene: TRBV5-1; len: 15; abundance: few; j_gene: TRBJ2-1; d_gene: TRBD2; CDR3nt: TGCGCCAGCAGCTTGGATCAAGCGGGATCCAATGAGCAGTTCTTC; CDR3aa: CASSLDQAGSNEQFF
v_gene: TRBV7-9; len: 15; abundance: .; j_gene: TRBJ2-1; d_gene: .; CDR3nt: TGTGCCAGCAGCCGGACCGAGGATTACCAAGGGACCCAGTTCTTC; CDR3aa: CASSRTEDYQGTQFF
v_gene: TRBV6-2/TRBV6-3; len: 17; abundance: few; j_gene: TRBJ2-5; d_gene: .; CDR3nt: TGTGCCAGCAGTCCCCTCGACCGGACAGCCTTACAAGAGACCCAGTACTTC; CDR3aa: CASSPLDRTALQETQYF
v_gene: TRBV6-6; len: 13; abundance: .; j_gene: TRBJ2-7; d_gene: .; CDR3nt: TGTGCCAGCAGTTACGTCAGGGAATGCGAGCAGTACTTC; CDR3aa: CASSYVRECEQYF
v_gene: TRBV12-3/TRBV12-4; len: 13; abundance: many; j_gene: TRBJ2-1; d_gene: TRBD2; CDR3nt: TGTGCTACGGCGGGAGGGCTATACAATGAGCAGTTCTTC; CDR3aa: CATAGGLYNEQFF
v_gene: TRBV6-5; len: 18; abundance: .; j_gene: TRBJ1-1; d_gene: TRBD1; CDR3nt: TGTGCCAGCAGTTACTCGAATTGGCTTGTGGCAGGGGGCACTGAAGCTTTCTTT; CDR3aa: CASSYSNWLVAGGTEAFF
v_gene: TRBV3-1; len: 15; abundance: .; j_gene: TRBJ2-1; d_gene: .; CDR3nt: TGTGCCAGCAGCCCCAGGGACTCAAACTACAATGAGCAGTTCTTC; CDR3aa: CASSPRDSNYNEQFF
v_gene: TRBV11-2; len: 16; abundance: .; j_gene: TRBJ2-1; d_gene: .; CDR3nt: TGTGCCAGCAGCCGAATAGGGGGGGGAGTAGGACAAGGGCAGTTCTTC; CDR3aa: CASSRIGGGVGQGQFF
v_gene: TRBV6-2/TRBV6-3; len: 13; abundance: .; j_gene: TRBJ1-5; d_gene: .; CDR3nt: TGTACCAGCAGTTATTTCGGCGCCAGGCCCCAGCATTTT; CDR3aa: CTSSYFGARPQHF
v_gene: TRBV4-3; len: 15; abundance: .; j_gene: TRBJ2-5; d_gene: .; CDR3nt: TGCGCCAGCAGCCAAGATGGGCTAGTGAAAGAGACCCAGTACTTC; CDR3aa: CASSQDGLVKETQYF
v_gene: TRBV7-3; len: 16; abundance: .; j_gene: TRBJ1-1; d_gene: TRBD1; CDR3nt: TGTGCCAGCAGCTTATACCCTGCCGGGACAGGGTGCTTCGCTTTCTTT; CDR3aa: CASSLYPAGTGCFAFF
v_gene: TRBV7-2; len: 17; abundance: few; j_gene: TRBJ1-2; d_gene: TRBD1; CDR3nt: TGTGCCAGCAGCCGATGGACAGGGGGAAAGGGAAACTATGGCTACACCTTC; CDR3aa: CASSRWTGGKGNYGYTF
v_gene: TRBV6-2/TRBV6-3; len: 15; abundance: .; j_gene: TRBJ1-5; d_gene: .; CDR3nt: TGTGCCAGCAACCTCCGGCAGGGGAGGAATCAGCCCCAGCATTTT; CDR3aa: CASNLRQGRNQPQHF
v_gene: TRBV20-1; len: 19; abundance: .; j_gene: TRBJ1-6; d_gene: .; CDR3nt: TGCAGTGCTAGCTACGGGGCCCATACATCTAACTCCTATAATTCACCCATCCACTTT; CDR3aa: CSASYGAHTSNSYNSPIHF
v_gene: TRBV6-5; len: 20; abundance: .; j_gene: TRBJ2-6; d_gene: .; CDR3nt: TGTGCCAGCAGTAACCTATCAGGGCGTCAAGAGAGCTCTGGGGCCAACGTCCTGACTTTC; CDR3aa: CASSNLSGRQESSGANVLTF
v_gene: TRBV2; len: 14; abundance: few; j_gene: TRBJ2-1; d_gene: .; CDR3nt: TGTGCCAGCAGTGATGCCCAGGTCCACAATGAGCAGTTCTTC; CDR3aa: CASSDAQVHNEQFF
v_gene: TRBV5-1; len: 14; abundance: few; j_gene: TRBJ2-3; d_gene: TRBD1; CDR3nt: TGCGCCAGCAGCTTTCAGGGGGCAGGGGATACGCAGTATTTT; CDR3aa: CASSFQGAGDTQYF
v_gene: TRBV12-3/TRBV12-4; len: 15; abundance: .; j_gene: TRBJ1-1; d_gene: TRBD1; CDR3nt: TGTGCCAGCAGTTTCAAGGACAGGGTAATAGCTGAAGCTTTCTTT; CDR3aa: CASSFKDRVIAEAFF
v_gene: TRBV4-1; len: 12; abundance: few; j_gene: TRBJ2-3; d_gene: .; CDR3nt: TGCGCCAGCAGCCACATATTGAATACGCAGTATTTT; CDR3aa: CASSHILNTQYF
v_gene: TRBV12-3/TRBV12-4; len: 15; abundance: .; j_gene: TRBJ2-1; d_gene: TRBD1; CDR3nt: TGTGCCAGCAGCCCGACAGGGGGCGCAGACAATGAGCAGTTCTTC; CDR3aa: CASSPTGGADNEQFF
v_gene: TRBV6-2/TRBV6-3; len: 18; abundance: few; j_gene: TRBJ2-1; d_gene: .; CDR3nt: TGTGCCAGCAGTTACTCGAGGATAACGGGGCGGGGTCTAAATGAGCAGTTCTTC; CDR3aa: CASSYSRITGRGLNEQFF
v_gene: TRBV7-2; len: 16; abundance: .; j_gene: TRBJ2-3; d_gene: TRBD1; CDR3nt: TGTGCCAGCAGCGACGACAGGGTACTCAGCCCAGATACGCAGTATTTT; CDR3aa: CASSDDRVLSPDTQYF
v_gene: TRBV27; len: 18; abundance: .; j_gene: TRBJ2-1; d_gene: .; CDR3nt: TGTGCCAGCAGTACGACCACCCCAGGGGATCGGTCCTACAATGAGCAGTTCTTC; CDR3aa: CASSTTTPGDRSYNEQFF
v_gene: TRBV25-1; len: 12; abundance: few; j_gene: TRBJ2-1; d_gene: .; CDR3nt: TGTGCCAGCAGCCACATGGGGGGAGAGCAGTTCTTC; CDR3aa: CASSHMGGEQFF
v_gene: TRBV11-2; len: 16; abundance: .; j_gene: TRBJ2-5; d_gene: TRBD1; CDR3nt: TGTGCCAGCAGCTCACTCGGCGGGACAGGGAAAGAGACCCAGTACTTC; CDR3aa: CASSSLGGTGKETQYF
v_gene: TRBV12-3/TRBV12-4; len: 16; abundance: .; j_gene: TRBJ1-2; d_gene: .; CDR3nt: TGTGCCAGCAGTTTAAACAGGGATTTTTTCAACTATGGCTACACCTTC; CDR3aa: CASSLNRDFFNYGYTF
v_gene: TRBV20-1; len: 16; abundance: .; j_gene: TRBJ2-2; d_gene: TRBD2; CDR3nt: TGCAGTGCTAGGCCGCCGGTGAGCGGGGACACCGGGGAGCTGTTTTTT; CDR3aa: CSARPPVSGDTGELFF
v_gene: TRBV20-1; len: 13; abundance: few; j_gene: TRBJ1-1; d_gene: .; CDR3nt: TGCAGTGCTAGAGGGAGACCCCACACTGAAGCTTTCTTT; CDR3aa: CSARGRPHTEAFF
v_gene: TRBV10-3; len: 13; abundance: .; j_gene: TRBJ1-1; d_gene: TRBD1; CDR3nt: TGTGCCATCAGCAAGGACAGGGGGACTGAAGCTTTCTTT; CDR3aa: CAISKDRGTEAFF
v_gene: TRBV4-3; len: 20; abundance: .; j_gene: TRBJ1-2; d_gene: .; CDR3nt: TGCGCCAGCAGCCAAGATAGCCCACAGACGTCAAGGATGGGGAGTTATGGCTACACCTTC; CDR3aa: CASSQDSPQTSRMGSYGYTF
v_gene: TRBV11-3; len: 12; abundance: .; j_gene: TRBJ1-1; d_gene: .; CDR3nt: TGTGCCAGCAGCGGCATCGGCACTGAAGCTTTCTTT; CDR3aa: CASSGIGTEAFF
v_gene: TRBV12-3/TRBV12-4; len: 14; abundance: .; j_gene: TRBJ1-4; d_gene: TRBD1; CDR3nt: TGTGCCAGCAGTGCCCGACAGGGGGCTGAAAAACTGTTTTTT; CDR3aa: CASSARQGAEKLFF
v_gene: TRBV3-1; len: 14; abundance: few; j_gene: TRBJ1-2; d_gene: .; CDR3nt: TGTGCCAGCAGCCAAAGGGTGGGGAAGGCTGGCTACACCTTC; CDR3aa: CASSQRVGKAGYTF
v_gene: TRBV7-2; len: 12; abundance: .; j_gene: TRBJ2-1; d_gene: .; CDR3nt: TGTGCCAGCAGCACTACTCCGCGTTTTCAGTTCTTC; CDR3aa: CASSTTPRFQFF
v_gene: TRBV6-6; len: 17; abundance: few; j_gene: TRBJ2-7; d_gene: .; CDR3nt: TGTGCCAGCAGTTACTCCCCGAGGCCCACTGGATACTACGAGCAGTACTTC; CDR3aa: CASSYSPRPTGYYEQYF
v_gene: TRBV25-1; len: 15; abundance: few; j_gene: TRBJ2-7; d_gene: .; CDR3nt: TGTGCCAGCAGTGAAAGGGGTGGTTCTAGCCACGAGCAGTACTTC; CDR3aa: CASSERGGSSHEQYF
v_gene: TRBV4-3; len: 15; abundance: few; j_gene: TRBJ1-5; d_gene: .; CDR3nt: TGCGCCAGCAGCCAAGATTACCGTGGCCGTCAGCCCCAGCATTTT; CDR3aa: CASSQDYRGRQPQHF